This T cell receptor (beta chain) was obtained from a study of metastatic and nonmetastatic thyroid tumors. Study summary: Blood and tumor or nodule tissue repertoires from malignant and benign thyroid patients were compared.

This clone showed up many times. The antigen is undetermined. TCRdb re-called clones from the PCR reads using MiXCR. The sample has some 21,000 clones, around 18% seen once; the top ten hold under 25%. All patients were untreated before thyroid surgery. The study, taken as a whole, reports: Within blood and tumor, benign nodules reportedly had significantly lower TCR beta diversity than malignant thyroid tumors did.

The material sequenced was blood. The sequence derives from a male donor with papillary thyroid cancer or a benign thyroid nodule (not recorded which). Some clones in this sample may be carry-over from other donors' samples.

The CDR3 spells CASKDRVEEKLFF. CDR3 nucleotide sequence: TGTGCCAGCAAGGACAGGGTCGAGGAAAAACTGTTTTTT. The rearrangement links TRBV6-1 to TRBJ1-4; the match to TRBD1 covers 8 bases. Germline lookup yields CDR1 MNHNS and CDR2 SASEGT. The junction had 6 bases not matched to a gene; V was cut back by 7 bases and J by 8 bases. The CDR3 is 13 amino acids.